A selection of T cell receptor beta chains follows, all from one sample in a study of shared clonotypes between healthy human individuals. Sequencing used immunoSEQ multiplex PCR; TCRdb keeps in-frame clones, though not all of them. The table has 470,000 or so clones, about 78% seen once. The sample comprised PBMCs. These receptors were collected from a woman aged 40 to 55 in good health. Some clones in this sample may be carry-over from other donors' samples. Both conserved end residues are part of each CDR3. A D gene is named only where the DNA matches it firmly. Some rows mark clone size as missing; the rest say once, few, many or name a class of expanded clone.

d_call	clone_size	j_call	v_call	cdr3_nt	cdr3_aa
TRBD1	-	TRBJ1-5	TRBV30	TGTGCCTGGAGTCCAGGGGGGCCTAGTCAGCCCCAGCATTTT	CAWSPGGPSQPQHF
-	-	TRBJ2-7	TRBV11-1	TGTGCCAGCAGCAGGGGTACCTACGAGCAGTACTTC	CASSRGTYEQYF
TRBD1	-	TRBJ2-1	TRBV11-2	TGTGCCAGCAGCTTAGACTGGAAGGGACAGGGTTATAGCTCCTACAATGAGCAGTTCTTC	CASSLDWKGQGYSSYNEQFF
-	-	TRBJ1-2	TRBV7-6	TGTGCCAGCAGCTTCGGGGGAAACTATGGCTACACCTTC	CASSFGGNYGYTF
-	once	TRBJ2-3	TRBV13	TGTGCCAGCACTAGGGCGGGCACAGATACGCAGTATTTT	CASTRAGTDTQYF
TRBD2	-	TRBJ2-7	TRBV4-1	TGCGCCAGCAGTAGCGGGGCCTATTACGAGCAGTACTTC	CASSSGAYYEQYF
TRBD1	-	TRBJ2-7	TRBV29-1	TGCAGCGTTCCGTCAGGGACAGAACCACTCGAGCAGTACTTC	CSVPSGTEPLEQYF
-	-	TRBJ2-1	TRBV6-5	TGTGCCAGCAGGGAGGCTAGCGAATACAATGAGCAGTTCTTC	CASREASEYNEQFF
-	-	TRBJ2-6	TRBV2	TGTGCCAGCAGTGAAATCTCTGGGGCCAACGTCCTGACTTTC	CASSEISGANVLTF
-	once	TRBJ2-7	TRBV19	TGTGCCAGTAGTCTCCGGGACAACTCCTACGAGCAGTACTTC	CASSLRDNSYEQYF
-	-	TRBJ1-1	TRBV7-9	TGTGCCAGCAGCCCGGGGGTTCTGAACACTGAAGCTTTCTTT	CASSPGVLNTEAFF
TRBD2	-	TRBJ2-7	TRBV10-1	TGCGCCAGCAGTGAGTCGGGGGTTAGCGGGAGTGGCGAGCAGTACTTC	CASSESGVSGSGEQYF
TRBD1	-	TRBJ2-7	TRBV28	TGTGCCAGCAGTTACCCCAGGGACAGGGGGTCCTACGAGCAGTACTTC	CASSYPRDRGSYEQYF
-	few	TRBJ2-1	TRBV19	TGTGCCAGTAGTATAGGGACAAATAAGAGAGAGCAGTTCTTC	CASSIGTNKREQFF
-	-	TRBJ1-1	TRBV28	TGTGCCAGCAGTTTAGGCAGGGGTTACACTGAAGCTTTCTTT	CASSLGRGYTEAFF
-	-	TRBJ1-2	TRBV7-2	TGTGCCAGCAGCTCCCCCCAGGGAACTAATGGCTACACCTTC	CASSSPQGTNGYTF
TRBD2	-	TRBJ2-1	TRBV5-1	TGCGCCAGCAGCTTGGTGTCTAGCGGGAGCGATGAGCAGTTCTTC	CASSLVSSGSDEQFF
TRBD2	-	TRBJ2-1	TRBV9	TGTGCCAGCACCGGAGGGCGCGGGAGGGACAATGAGCAGTTCTTC	CASTGGRGRDNEQFF
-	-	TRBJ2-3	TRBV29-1	TGCAGCGTTGGCCAGGGGATGAATACGCAGTATTTT	CSVGQGMNTQYF
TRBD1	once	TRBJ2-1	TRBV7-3	TGTGCCAGCAGCAGAGGGACAGGGTGGGATGAGCAGTTCTTC	CASSRGTGWDEQFF
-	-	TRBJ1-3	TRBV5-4	TGTGCCAGCAGCTTGGACCAGGGCTCTGGAAACACCATATATTTT	CASSLDQGSGNTIYF
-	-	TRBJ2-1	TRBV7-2	TGTGCCAGCACCCGGAGGGCCCTCTCCTACAATGAGCAGTTCTTC	CASTRRALSYNEQFF
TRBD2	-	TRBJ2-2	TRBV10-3	TGTGCCATCACACGGGAGGGCCTGCCCGGGGAGCTGTTTTTT	CAITREGLPGELFF
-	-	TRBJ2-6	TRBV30	TGTGCCGGGAACAGTGTAGACTCTGGGGCCAACGTCCTGACTTTC	CAGNSVDSGANVLTF
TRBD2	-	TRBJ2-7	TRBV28	TGTGCCAGCCTCGGGAGGGAACAGGGACCCTACGAGCAGTACTTC	CASLGREQGPYEQYF
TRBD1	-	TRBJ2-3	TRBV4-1	TGCGCCAGCAGCCAAGATTCACAGGGGGCGGATGCGCAGTATTTT	CASSQDSQGADAQYF
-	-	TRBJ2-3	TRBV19	TGTGCCAGTAGTGAGGGGGGCACAGATACGCAGTATTTT	CASSEGGTDTQYF
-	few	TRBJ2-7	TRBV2	TGTGCCAGCAGGACAGGACTAGTTGGCGAGCAGTACTTC	CASRTGLVGEQYF
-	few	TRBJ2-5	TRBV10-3	TGTGCCATCAGCCTGGGACACGCTACCCAAGAGACCCAGTACTTC	CAISLGHATQETQYF
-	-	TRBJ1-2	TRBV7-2	TGTGCCAGCAGCTTAGCGACTCCTAACTATGGCTACACCTTC	CASSLATPNYGYTF
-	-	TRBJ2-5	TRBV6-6	TGTGCCAGCAGGGACCGACCCAGAGAGACCCAGTACTTC	CASRDRPRETQYF
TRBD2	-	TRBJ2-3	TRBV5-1	TGCGCCAGCAGCCCGACTAGCGGGGGGGATACGCAGTATTTT	CASSPTSGGDTQYF
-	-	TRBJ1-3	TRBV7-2	TGTGCCAGCAGCTCCTGGAGCTCTGGAAACACCATATATTTT	CASSSWSSGNTIYF
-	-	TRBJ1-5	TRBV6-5	TGTGCCAGCAGTTACTCGGGGAGTAGCAATCAGCCCCAGCATTTT	CASSYSGSSNQPQHF
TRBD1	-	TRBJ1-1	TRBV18	TGTGCCAGCTCACCACCGGCACAGGGGCGGACTGAAGCTTTCTTT	CASSPPAQGRTEAFF
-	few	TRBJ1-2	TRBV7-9	TGTGCCAGCAGCTTAGAAAGGGTTTATGGCTACACCTTC	CASSLERVYGYTF
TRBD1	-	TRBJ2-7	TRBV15	TGTGCCACCAGCAGAGGGCGGACAGGGATGCCCTACGAGCAGTACTTC	CATSRGRTGMPYEQYF
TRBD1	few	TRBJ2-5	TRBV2	TGTGCCAGCAGTGCGTCGGGACAGCAAGAGACCCAGTACTTC	CASSASGQQETQYF
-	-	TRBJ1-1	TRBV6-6	TGTGCCAGCAGGGTGAGGGGATATATGGATGAAGCTTTCTTT	CASRVRGYMDEAFF
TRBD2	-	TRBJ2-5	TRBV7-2	TGTGCCAGCAGCGGGGGGCGGCTAGCGGGGACCCAGTACTTC	CASSGGRLAGTQYF